The next 26 T cell receptor beta chains were all read from a single sample in a study of shared clonotypes between healthy human individuals. Terminally differentiated effector memory CD45RA+ cells were excluded by CCR7 positive selection of CD45RO-negative cells. Only in-frame clones appear in the TCRdb table, and some are missing; sequencing was by immunoSEQ multiplex PCR. The sample yields about 2.1 million clones, approximately 92% seen once. Sequencing was carried out using naive CD8+ T cells from PBMCs. These receptors were collected from a man younger than 35 in good health. Some clones in this sample may be carry-over from other donors' samples.

The chain joins TRBV27 to TRBJ2-1, with D unresolved. This CDR3 is 14 amino acids long. CDR1 and CDR2 from the germline V gene are MNHEY and SMNVEV (reference sequence). V was cut by 1 base and J by 5 bases, with 9 bases left in between. As DNA, the CDR3 is TGTGCCAGCAGTTTATATGGGAATAACAATGAGCAGTTCTTC. Translated, it gives CASSLYGNNNEQFF.

The rearrangement uses TRBV9 and TRBJ2-1; TRBD2 matches at 9 bases. The trim removed 2 bases at V and 4 bases at J, leaving 7 bases unmatched. The CDR3 sequence is 16 residues long. Germline CDR1 and CDR2: SGDLS and YYNGEE. The chain's CDR3 is CASSVTGLAKYNEQFF. The CDR3 DNA reads TGTGCCAGCAGCGTTACAGGACTAGCGAAGTACAATGAGCAGTTCTTC. Combining the CDR3 with reference TRBV9 and TRBJ2-1 gives the whole variable domain DSGVTQTPKHLITATGQRVTLRCSPRSGDLSVYWYQQSLDQGLQFLIQYYNGEERAKGNILERFSAQQFPDLHSELNLSSLELGDSALYFCASSVTGLAKYNEQFFGPGTRLTVL.

The chain joins TRBV27 to TRBJ2-1; D not resolved. V lost 7 bases, J lost 7 bases, and 11 bases lay in between. Germline V CDR1 and CDR2: MNHEY, SMNVEV (reference sequence). This CDR3 has 12 amino acids. As DNA, the CDR3 is TGTGCCAGCATGGCCGCTCTTAATGAGCAGTTCTTC. This encodes CASMAALNEQFF.

The chain couples TRBV19 to TRBJ1-2; no definite D call. CDR1 is LNHDA, CDR2 SQIVND, per germline (reference sequence). The CDR3 loop spans 12 amino acids. V was shortened by 3 bases and J by 7 bases, with 9 bases between the two germline ends. The CDR3 nucleotides read TGTGCCAGTAGTATCTCCCTGTCTGGCTACACCTTC. As protein: CASSISLSGYTF.

The V call is TRBV11-1, the J call TRBJ2-7, with 10 positions matching TRBD1. CDR3 length equals 15 residues. Per the germline V gene, CDR1 is SGHAT and CDR2 is FQDESV (reference sequence). V shed 2 bases and J 3 bases; nucleotides not matched to a gene: 4. CDR3 in amino acids: CASSLSTGGGYEQYF. CDR3 coding DNA: TGTGCCAGCAGCTTATCGACAGGGGGCGGCTACGAGCAGTACTTC.

Note on this clone: At one end, the junction sequence differs from germline, possibly due to a read error. This rearrangement joins TRBV5-6 to TRBJ2-7; TRBD1 matches 7 bases. The CDR3 sequence is 14 residues long. The V gene's germline CDR1 is SGHDT and CDR2 YYEEEE. In DNA, the CDR3 is TGTGTCAGCAGCTTGGGGACAGCAATCTACGAGCAGTACTTC. It codes for CVSSLGTAIYEQYF.

This sequence joins TRBV19 and TRBJ1-1; D not certain. The germline gives CDR1 LNHDA, CDR2 SQIVND (reference sequence). Trimming took 5 bases from V and 0 from J, leaving 13 bases between them. The CDR3 contains 15 residues. The CDR3 loop is CASSLTSFLNTEAFF. The CDR3 bases are TGTGCCAGTAGTCTTACATCCTTTTTGAACACTGAAGCTTTCTTT.

The rearrangement uses TRBV7-9 and TRBJ2-1; D possibly uses TRBD1 or TRBD2 (7 bases each). From germline, CDR1 is SEHNR and CDR2 FQNEAQ (reference sequence). The CDR3 consists of 15 residues. The V and J ends lost 7 bases and 8 bases respectively, with 21 bases between them. The CDR3 loop is CASTQGGGSRDEQFF. CDR3 sequence (DNA): TGTGCCAGCACCCAGGGGGGGGGCTCCAGGGATGAGCAGTTCTTC.

The V and J genes are TRBV9 and TRBJ2-1; TRBD2 agrees at 7 bases. V lost 0 bases to trimming and J lost 4 bases; unmatched junction nucleotides: 4. Per germline, CDR1 SGDLS and CDR2 YYNGEE. There are 15 residues in the CDR3. CDR3 DNA: TGTGCCAGCAGCGTAGGGGAGGGTTTTTACAATGAGCAGTTCTTC. Amino acid sequence: CASSVGEGFYNEQFF.

The chain joins TRBV30 to TRBJ1-1; D is unclear. Looked up from germline, CDR1 is GTSNPN and CDR2 is SVGIG (reference sequence). V was trimmed by 1 base and J by 0 bases, leaving 6 bases between them. The CDR3 is 13 residues long. The CDR3 is CAWSADLNTEAFF. The CDR3, as DNA: TGTGCCTGGAGTGCGGATCTGAACACTGAAGCTTTCTTT. The variable domain in full, completed from reference TRBV30 and TRBJ1-1, reads SQTIHQWPATLVQPVGSPLSLECTVEGTSNPNLYWYRQAAGRGLQLLFYSVGIGQISSEVPQNLSASRPQDRQFILSSKKLLLSDSGFYLCAWSADLNTEAFFGQGTRLTVV.

The chain carries TRBV27 and TRBJ2-7, with TRBD2 matching over 8 bases. The CDR3 is 15 residues long. Unmatched junction bases numbered 12, after V lost 6 bases and J lost 5 bases. Germline loops: CDR1 MNHEY, CDR2 SMNVEV (reference sequence). CDR3: CASSNYPGLGNEQYF. Here the CDR3 DNA reads TGTGCCAGCAGCAACTACCCGGGACTAGGTAACGAGCAGTACTTC.

A word on this clone: Other DNA sequences of this sample code for an identical CDR3. This chain joins TRBV27 and TRBJ2-3; TRBD1 is a possible D gene (5 bases). Trimming pared 2 bases from V and 1 base from J, leaving 7 bases between. The CDR3 consists of 14 residues. The germline CDR1 and CDR2 sequences are MNHEY and SMNVEV (reference sequence). CDR3 DNA sequence: TGTGCCAGCAGTTTAGGCAGGGGCACAGATACGCAGTATTTT. It encodes CASSLGRGTDTQYF.

For this clone: This CDR3 is also generated by other DNA sequences in the sample. The chain has TRBV29-1 and TRBJ2-7; D is tentatively TRBD1 or TRBD2 (5 bases each). CDR3 length equals 12 residues. Trimming removed 5 bases from V and 0 bases from J, with 8 bases in between. Germline assignment: CDR1 SQVTM and CDR2 ANQGSEA. CDR3 in DNA: TGCAGCGTTTCGGGGACCTCCTACGAGCAGTACTTC. Amino acid sequence: CSVSGTSYEQYF.

This chain connects TRBV2 to TRBJ1-1; TRBD1 aligns across 10 bases. CDR3 length equals 13 residues. With 11 bases clipped from V and 1 base from J, the junction kept 4 bases outside the gene matches. The germline V gene has CDR1 SNHLY and CDR2 FYNNEI. The CDR3 bases are TGTGCCGGAAGGGACAGGGGGAACACTGAAGCTTTCTTT. This encodes CAGRDRGNTEAFF.

The sample holds one count of this clone. The rearrangement uses TRBV5-6 and TRBJ2-4; D call uncertain. The germline V gene has CDR1 SGHDT and CDR2 YYEEEE. The CDR3 runs 14 residues. Deletions cut 4 bases from V and 6 bases from J, with 14 bases between. The CDR3 nucleotides are TGTGCCAGCAGCACCGACACGGACGCAAACATTCAGTACTTC. This encodes CASSTDTDANIQYF.

The chain combines TRBV28 with TRBJ2-7, with 7 bases fitting TRBD2. This CDR3 region has 13 residues. In germline, CDR1 is MDHEN, CDR2 SYDVKM. V was clipped by 6 bases and J by 4 bases; unmatched bases: 6. CDR3 sequence: CASRQSGEYEQYF. CDR3 DNA: TGTGCCAGCAGACAGAGCGGGGAGTACGAGCAGTACTTC.

The V and J genes are TRBV27 and TRBJ2-1; TRBD2 agrees at 8 bases. Trimming removed 7 bases from V and 4 bases from J; junction bases left unmatched: 9. This CDR3 has 15 amino acids. CDR1 is MNHEY, CDR2 SMNVEV, per germline (reference sequence). DNA of the CDR3: TGTGCCAGCAAAGCAGCGGGAGTCGGTTACAATGAGCAGTTCTTC. Protein: CASKAAGVGYNEQFF.

The chain carries TRBV7-6 and TRBJ2-3; 8 nucleotides line up with TRBD2. Germline lookup yields CDR1 SGHVS and CDR2 FNYEAQ. V shed 3 bases, J shed 2 bases, and the junction held 16 bases outside the gene matches. CDR3 length: 19 residues. The CDR3 region has the DNA TGTGCCAGCAGCTTTGCCCAGCGGGAGCCGTCTACGATCACAGATACGCAGTATTTT. Amino acids: CASSFAQREPSTITDTQYF.

The chain is built from TRBV27 and TRBJ2-7; D is possibly TRBD1 or TRBD2 (5 bases each). The CDR3 totals 14 residues. CDR1 and CDR2 (germline): MNHEY, SMNVEV (reference sequence). V dropped 6 bases and J dropped 5 bases, with 17 bases sitting between them. The CDR3 coding sequence is TGTGCCAGCAGATCCGGGACGGTCCTTAACGAGCAGTACTTC. The encoded protein is CASRSGTVLNEQYF.

This clone appeared a few times. Additional DNA sequences in this sample encode the identical CDR3. The rearrangement uses TRBV7-9 and TRBJ1-1; D perhaps matches TRBD1 (6 bases). CDR1 and CDR2 from the germline V gene are SEHNR and FQNEAQ (reference sequence). The CDR3 totals 12 residues. V gave up 3 bases and J gave up 6 bases, with 8 bases separating them. This CDR3 reads CASSLGHPEAFF. CDR3 nucleotides: TGTGCCAGCAGCTTGGGACACCCTGAAGCTTTCTTT.

For the CDR3, the DNA is TGTGCCAGCAGCTTAGGGTTCGGCGGCAATCAGCCCCAGCATTTT. Translated, it gives CASSLGFGGNQPQHF. This chain connects TRBV7-9 to TRBJ1-5; D is uncertain. The CDR3 spans 15 residues. Per the germline V gene, CDR1 is SEHNR and CDR2 is FQNEAQ (reference sequence). Trimming pared 1 base from V and 2 bases from J, leaving 9 bases between.

The chain uses TRBV29-1 and TRBJ2-7, with D possibly TRBD2 on 5 matching bases. This CDR3 has 15 amino acids. CDR1 is SQVTM, CDR2 ANQGSEA, per germline. The V end was cut by 1 base, the J end by 1 base, with 14 bases between. The CDR3 DNA is TGCAGCGTTGAAGGGTCGAGGGATCGGTCCTACGAGCAGTACTTC. It yields the protein CSVEGSRDRSYEQYF.

The chain uses TRBV27 and TRBJ2-5, with D unclear. V lost 5 bases to trimming and J lost 0 bases, with 19 bases between them. This CDR3 has 17 amino acids. The germline gives CDR1 MNHEY, CDR2 SMNVEV (reference sequence). In nucleotides, the CDR3 is TGTGCCAGCAGTACCTCCCTCTCGGGCCCATACCAAGAGACCCAGTACTTC. Translation gives CASSTSLSGPYQETQYF.

This chain uses TRBV10-3 with TRBJ2-1, with 10 bases aligning to TRBD2. The J segment lost 5 bases and the V segment lost 7 bases, leaving 14 bases of the junction unmatched. Germline V lookup: CDR1 ENHRY, CDR2 SYGVKD. CDR3 length equals 17 residues. Here the CDR3 reads CAITLEREGSKNNEQFF. CDR3 bases: TGTGCCATCACCCTCGAGCGGGAGGGCAGTAAGAACAATGAGCAGTTCTTC.

The chain uses TRBV28 and TRBJ2-4; D not resolved. This CDR3 contains 14 residues. Germline V gene data show CDR1 as MDHEN and CDR2 as SYDVKM. Trimming cost V 6 bases and J 6 bases, with 15 bases left between them. For the CDR3, the DNA is TGTGCCAGCAGGGAGCTGGGCGGCGGAAACATTCAGTACTTC. As protein: CASRELGGGNIQYF.

V gene TRBV5-5 combines with J gene TRBJ2-6; a weak D match, TRBD1 (5 bases). Germline assignment: CDR1 SGHKS and CDR2 YYEKEE (reference sequence). Trimming cost V 2 bases and J 1 base, with 10 bases left between them. The CDR3 extends over 16 amino acids. DNA for the CDR3: TGTGCCAGCAGCTTAACAGGAAGATCTGGGGCCAACGTCCTGACTTTC. Translating it yields CASSLTGRSGANVLTF.